These T cell receptor beta chains were read from a single sample in a study of patients and donors after allogeneic stem cell transplantation. From the RT-PCR reads, TCRdb called clonotypes with MiXCR, one entry per CDR3 protein. Found here are about 960,000 distinct CDR3 sequences, roughly 17% of them singletons; the top ten hold 5% to 6.5%. Sequenced: blood, either unsorted or a sorted T cell fraction (not recorded which). These receptors came from a human donor who was either an allogeneic HSCT recipient or a stem cell or donor lymphocyte infusion donor (not recorded which). It is not recorded whose cells these are; they may come from a transplant donor. Both conserved end residues are trimmed from each CDR3.

v_gene | CDR3aa
TRBV6-2/TRBV6-3 | ASSYSRGSYNEQF
TRBV12-5 | ASKPTGSNQPQH
TRBV25-1 | ASSDLNYGIYNEQF
TRBV11-2 | ASRPSGRDTQY
TRBV30 | ACRVGTDTQY
TRBV6-1 | ASGDWGDTGELF
TRBV20-1 | SAAALAGLAKNIQY
TRBV5-1 | ASRYEGAAKNIQY
TRBV6-1 | ASRGVARGNEKLF
TRBV5-1 | ASRLDRVNSPLH
TRBV10-3 | AIKDRADTEAF
TRBV5-1 | ASSLGPAGLINEQF
TRBV7-3 | ASSISGLAGRSSYNEQF
TRBV10-3 | AISGYGTHDQPQH